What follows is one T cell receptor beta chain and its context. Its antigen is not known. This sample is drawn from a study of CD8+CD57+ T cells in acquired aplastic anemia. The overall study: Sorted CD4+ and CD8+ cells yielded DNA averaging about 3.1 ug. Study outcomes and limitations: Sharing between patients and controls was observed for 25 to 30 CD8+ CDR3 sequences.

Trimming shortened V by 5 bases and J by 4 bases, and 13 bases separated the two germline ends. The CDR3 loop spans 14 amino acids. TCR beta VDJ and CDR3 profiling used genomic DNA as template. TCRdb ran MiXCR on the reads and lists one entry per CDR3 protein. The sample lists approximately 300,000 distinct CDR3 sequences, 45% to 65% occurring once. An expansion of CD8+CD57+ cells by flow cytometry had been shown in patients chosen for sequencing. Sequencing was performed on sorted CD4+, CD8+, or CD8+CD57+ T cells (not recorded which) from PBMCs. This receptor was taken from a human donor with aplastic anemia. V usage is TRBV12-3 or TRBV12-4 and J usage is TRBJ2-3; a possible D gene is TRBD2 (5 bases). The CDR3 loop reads CASSPMWGADTQYF. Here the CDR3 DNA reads TGTGCCAGCAGTCCGATGTGGGGAGCAGATACGCAGTATTTT.